This T cell receptor (beta chain) appears in the sequencing data of a study of T cell changes during pregnancy in multiple sclerosis. Some clones are missing from TCRdb's copy, which holds only in-frame ones; the method was immunoSEQ multiplex PCR. This sample has approximately 32,000 clones, with around 90% found just once. This clone has just one count. There are 16 residues in the CDR3. The V end lost 2 bases, the J end lost 4 bases, and 15 bases lay between the germline ends. Germline V gene data show CDR1 as SGHDT and CDR2 as YYEEEE. The rearrangement uses TRBV5-6 and TRBJ1-4; TRBD1 might be the D (5 bases). The clonotype comes from a female donor in good health, enrolled as a control in a pregnancy study. Specimen: peripheral blood, collected in the third trimester of pregnancy. This CDR3 reads CASSLYMSGGNEKLFF. The CDR3 nucleotides are TGTGCCAGCAGCTTATATATGTCCGGGGGTAATGAAAAACTGTTTTTT.